The clone carrying this T cell receptor (beta chain) was counted ten times or more. No antigen is known for it. This record belongs to a study of regulatory T cells in long-lasting Graves disease. Background on the study: Graves' patients, diagnosed recently, had received antithyroid drugs under 3 months. Study-level findings and limits: Persistent disease showed a preference for TRBV28, TRBJ1-2 and TRBJ2-5.

Time point described: newly diagnosed GD, antithyroid drugs for less than 3 months. The TCR library used RNA extracted from PBMCs. Enrollment of patients was through an endocrinology department in Xi'an, China. This CDR3 region has 15 residues. V was pared by 4 bases and J by 3 bases, with 7 bases of the junction left unmatched. In germline, CDR1 is MNHEY, CDR2 SVGEGT. iRepertoire HTBI primers and Arm-PCR of CDR3 regions built TCR beta libraries. TCRdb recomputed calls from the multiplex PCR reads with MiXCR, one row per CDR3 protein. The sample lists about 460,000 distinct CDR3 sequences; 11% to 15% were seen once. These data are also associated with another study on T cells in Graves' hyperthyroidism and ophthalmopathy.

The chain couples TRBV6-2 or TRBV6-3 to TRBJ2-3; 7 bases are a match to TRBD2. The sample was peripheral blood mononuclear cells (PBMCs), taken at new diagnosis, from a patient treated with antithyroid drugs. The sequence came from a woman in her forties or fifties with Graves disease. The CDR3 bases are TGTGCCAGCAGTTTAACGGGAGGTGGAACAGATACGCAGTATTTT. Translation: CASSLTGGGTDTQYF.